What follows are 25 T cell receptor beta chains derived from one specimen sequenced in a study of cytomegalovirus exposure and HLA in healthy donors. A multiplex PCR was run with 60 Vbeta primers and 13 Jbeta primers. TCRdb's copy holds only in-frame clones and misses some; the assay was immunoSEQ multiplex PCR. The sample has approximately 100,000 clones; about 75% are singletons. Sequencing was done on a sample of PBMCs. The receptors were sampled from a male donor in good health and CMV-seropositive.

The chain recombines TRBV7-9 with TRBJ2-5, with a weak D call TRBD2 (5 bases). Trimming cost V 4 bases and J 2 bases, with 26 bases left between them. The CDR3 consists of 19 residues. Germline-derived CDR1 and CDR2 are SEHNR and FQNEAQ (reference sequence). The CDR3 loop is CASSSRLDYSKFLQETQYF. The CDR3 coding sequence is TGTGCCAGCAGCTCCCGGCTTGACTACAGTAAGTTCCTTCAAGAGACCCAGTACTTC.

V is TRBV7-9 and J is TRBJ1-6, with D perhaps TRBD1 (5 bases). This CDR3 region has 15 residues. CDR1 and CDR2 from the germline V gene are SEHNR and FQNEAQ (reference sequence). V was cut by 5 bases and J by 4 bases, with 12 bases left in between. CDR3 nucleotides: TGTGCCAGCAGCCACACACAGGAATATAATTCACCCCTCCACTTT. Protein sequence: CASSHTQEYNSPLHF.

This chain joins TRBV27 and TRBJ2-5; no clear D. CDR1 and CDR2 from the germline V gene are MNHEY and SMNVEV (reference sequence). The CDR3 is 12 residues long. The ends were cut back, 4 bases at V and 5 bases at J, with 8 bases in the middle. CDR3 protein: CASSSPRETQYF. The CDR3 coding sequence is TGTGCCAGCAGTTCTCCTAGGGAGACCCAGTACTTC.

The CDR3 DNA reads as TGCGCCAGCAGCCAAGGGACACGGAGCAATCAGCCCCAGCATTTT. It specifies CASSQGTRSNQPQHF. J is TRBJ1-5 and V is TRBV4-1; perhaps TRBD1 as D (5 bases). The CDR3 loop spans 15 amino acids. The germline V gene has CDR1 MGHRA and CDR2 YSYEKL. V shed 1 base and J shed 1 base, with 8 bases lying between them.

The chain combines TRBV7-9 with TRBJ2-6; possible D gene TRBD1, 6 bases. Germline lookup yields CDR1 SEHNR and CDR2 FQNEAQ (reference sequence). The CDR3 covers 16 residues. V gave up 7 bases and J gave up 4 bases, with 17 bases separating them. The CDR3 here is CASTPPTGPGANVLTF. CDR3 DNA: TGTGCCAGCACCCCCCCGACAGGACCCGGGGCCAACGTCCTGACTTTC.

The genes are TRBV4-3 and TRBJ2-6; TRBD1 is a possible D gene (5 bases). Per germline, CDR1 LGHNA and CDR2 YSLEER. V was shortened by 3 bases and J by 0 bases, with 9 bases between the two germline ends. The CDR3 totals 16 residues. CDR3 in amino acids: CASSHTGASGANVLTF. The CDR3 DNA reads as TGCGCCAGCAGCCATACTGGGGCCTCTGGGGCCAACGTCCTGACTTTC.

This clone was picked up one time. The V and J genes are TRBV29-1 and TRBJ1-1, with D unclear. Per germline, CDR1 SQVTM and CDR2 ANQGSEA. The CDR3 covers 12 residues. V shed 3 bases and J shed 4 bases, with 9 bases lying between them. CDR3 in amino acids: CSVELPSTEAFF. Here the CDR3 DNA reads TGCAGCGTTGAGTTACCGAGCACTGAAGCTTTCTTT.

The gene calls are TRBV7-2 and TRBJ2-5; maybe TRBD2 (6 bases). Germline V gene sequence: CDR1 SGHTA, CDR2 FQGNSA. Trimming took 1 base from V and 1 from J, leaving 13 bases between them. The CDR3 extends over 16 amino acids. CDR3 nucleotides: TGTGCCAGCAGCTTAGTTGTAACTAGCCCCCAAGAGACCCAGTACTTC. Protein: CASSLVVTSPQETQYF. The full variable domain, its missing parts supplied by reference TRBV7-2 and TRBJ2-5, is GAGVSQSPSNKVTEKGKDVELRCDPISGHTALYWYRQSLGQGLEFLIYFQGNSAPDKSGLPSDRFSAERTGGSVSTLTIQRTQQEDSAVYLCASSLVVTSPQETQYFGPGTRLLVL.

V gene TRBV4-3 combines with J gene TRBJ1-4; D may be TRBD1 (5 bases). The CDR3 is 13 amino acids. V lost 0 bases, J lost 11 bases, and 10 bases lay in between. Germline loops: CDR1 LGHNA, CDR2 YSLEER. The CDR3, as DNA: TGCGCCAGCAGCCAAGATAGGGGAAAGAAACTGTTTTTT. As protein: CASSQDRGKKLFF.

The V gene is TRBV9, the J gene TRBJ1-3; 7 nucleotides agree with TRBD1. Germline CDR1 and CDR2: SGDLS and YYNGEE. V shed 0 bases, J shed 0 bases, and the junction held 0 bases outside the gene matches. CDR3 length: 15 residues. DNA of the CDR3: TGTGCCAGCAGCGTAGGGACAGGCTCTGGAAACACCATATATTTT. Protein: CASSVGTGSGNTIYF. Full variable domain (remainder filled in from reference TRBV9 and TRBJ1-3): DSGVTQTPKHLITATGQRVTLRCSPRSGDLSVYWYQQSLDQGLQFLIQYYNGEERAKGNILERFSAQQFPDLHSELNLSSLELGDSALYFCASSVGTGSGNTIYFGEGSWLTVV.

The V gene is TRBV28, the J gene TRBJ1-1, with D possibly being TRBD1 (5 bases). This CDR3 has 13 residues. V was pared by 11 bases and J by 2 bases, with 15 bases between. The germline CDR1 and CDR2 sequences are MDHEN and SYDVKM. Here the CDR3 DNA reads TGTGCCCACCAAAGGGGTTCTAACACTGAAGCTTTCTTT. This codes for CAHQRGSNTEAFF.

The J gene is TRBJ2-3, the V gene TRBV5-1, with 9 bases fitting TRBD2. Germline-derived CDR1 and CDR2 are SGHRS and YFSETQ. This CDR3 is built from 15 residues. Trimming at V came to 2 bases and at J to 6 bases, leaving 7 bases not matched to a gene. As DNA, the CDR3 is TGCGCCAGCAGCTTAGGGCTAGCGGGGTCGGATACGCAGTATTTT. It translates to CASSLGLAGSDTQYF.

The chain is built from TRBV27 and TRBJ2-3; D is possibly TRBD2 (6 bases). With 3 bases removed from V and 2 bases from J, the gap between germline ends came to 12 bases. CDR1 and CDR2 from the germline V gene are MNHEY and SMNVEV (reference sequence). This CDR3 contains 15 residues. The CDR3 here is CASSFLAGLTDTQYF. DNA of the CDR3: TGTGCCAGCAGTTTTTTGGCGGGACTCACAGATACGCAGTATTTT.

This clone was observed a few times. The chain carries TRBV9 and TRBJ1-4, with D hard to call. V gave up 2 bases and J gave up 1 base, with 9 bases separating them. Germline-derived CDR1 and CDR2 are SGDLS and YYNGEE. The CDR3 extends over 15 amino acids. The CDR3 DNA sequence: TGTGCCAGCAGCGTGAGAGAGGGAACTAATGAAAAACTGTTTTTT. Protein: CASSVREGTNEKLFF.

This chain links TRBV7-2 with TRBJ2-5; D gene unclear. V gave up 0 bases and J gave up 8 bases, with 4 bases separating them. This CDR3 has 11 amino acids. Germline CDR1 reads SGHTA; CDR2 reads FQGNSA. CDR3 protein: CASSLAPTQYF. The DNA of the CDR3 is TGTGCCAGCAGCTTAGCCCCAACCCAGTACTTC. Complete variable domain (other parts from reference TRBV7-2 and TRBJ2-5): GAGVSQSPSNKVTEKGKDVELRCDPISGHTALYWYRQSLGQGLEFLIYFQGNSAPDKSGLPSDRFSAERTGGSVSTLTIQRTQQEDSAVYLCASSLAPTQYFGPGTRLLVL.

This chain uses TRBV7-2 with TRBJ1-1, with D maybe TRBD1 (5 bases). Trimming took off 5 bases at V and 8 bases at J, with 12 bases between the two ends. The V gene's germline CDR1 is SGHTA and CDR2 FQGNSA. The CDR3 is made up of 12 amino acids. CDR3 sequence: CASSRDYREAFF. CDR3 DNA: TGTGCCAGCAGCCGGGACTACAGGGAAGCTTTCTTT.

The chain has TRBV5-6 and TRBJ1-1; TRBD1 is a possible D gene (5 bases). The CDR3 has 13 residues. The ends were cut back, 4 bases at V and 1 base at J, with 8 bases in the middle. CDR1 and CDR2 from the germline V gene are SGHDT and YYEEEE. The CDR3 nucleotides read TGTGCCAGCAGCAAGGGGCCGAACACTGAAGCTTTCTTT. It translates to CASSKGPNTEAFF. Full variable domain (missing parts from reference TRBV5-6 and TRBJ1-1): DAGVTQSPTHLIKTRGQQVTLRCSPKSGHDTVSWYQQALGQGPQFIFQYYEEEERQRGNFPDRFSGHQFPNYSSELNVNALLLGDSALYLCASSKGPNTEAFFGQGTRLTVV.

The chain uses TRBV5-1 and TRBJ1-4; 7 bases map to TRBD1. CDR1 is SGHRS, CDR2 YFSETQ, per germline. The CDR3 is made up of 16 amino acids. Trimming took 4 bases from V and 6 from J; bases not matched to a gene: 12. The CDR3 sequence: CASSPGPTGSDEKLFF. CDR3 sequence (DNA): TGCGCCAGCAGCCCGGGCCCGACAGGGTCAGATGAAAAACTGTTTTTT.

The chain joins TRBV29-1 to TRBJ2-5; D gene unclear. Trimming stripped 8 bases from V and 1 base from J, with 11 bases between. The CDR3 consists of 12 residues. Germline V gives CDR1 SQVTM, CDR2 ANQGSEA. The CDR3 DNA follows: TGCAGCCTAACCGGTCCCCAAGAGACCCAGTACTTC. Protein product: CSLTGPQETQYF.

This clone has just one count. The chain is built from TRBV10-2 and TRBJ2-5; D possibly corresponds to TRBD1 (6 bases). The CDR3 extends over 14 amino acids. The V gene lost 2 bases and the J gene lost 10 bases, with 17 bases spanning the gap. Looked up from germline, CDR1 is WSHSY and CDR2 is SAAADI. The CDR3 nucleotides are TGCGCCAGCAGTGAGCCCCGAGGGGGAGATGGCCAGTACTTC. Its translation: CASSEPRGGDGQYF.

This clone has more than one count but fewer than ten. CDR3 residues: CASSTSLYEQYF. As DNA, the CDR3 is TGTGCCAGCAGCACCTCACTCTACGAGCAGTACTTC. The chain joins TRBV5-5 to TRBJ2-7; no reliable D call. Germline lookup yields CDR1 SGHKS and CDR2 YYEKEE (reference sequence). Trimming stripped 4 bases from V and 3 bases from J, with 8 bases between. This CDR3 spans 12 amino acids.

The V gene is TRBV6-6, the J gene TRBJ2-3; 7 bases are shared with TRBD2. Germline V CDR1 and CDR2: MNHNY, SVGAGI (reference sequence). This CDR3 has 16 amino acids. Trimming removed 6 bases from V and 3 bases from J; junction bases left unmatched: 12. CDR3 protein: CASRPPGLRGTDTQYF. The CDR3 DNA follows: TGTGCCAGCAGACCACCGGGACTACGGGGAACAGATACGCAGTATTTT.

This clone was observed a few times. This chain joins TRBV19 and TRBJ2-1; 12 nucleotides align to TRBD1. This CDR3 has 16 amino acids. The ends lost 5 bases at V and 7 bases at J; junction bases unmatched: 9. Germline assignment: CDR1 LNHDA and CDR2 SQIVND (reference sequence). CDR3 DNA sequence: TGTGCCAGTAGTGGCCTTCCGGGACAGGGGGCGAATGAGCAGTTCTTC. Translating it yields CASSGLPGQGANEQFF.

V usage is TRBV5-6 and J usage is TRBJ2-1; D remains ambiguous. Trimming pared 4 bases from V and 7 bases from J, leaving 15 bases between. This CDR3 spans 14 amino acids. Germline-derived CDR1 and CDR2 are SGHDT and YYEEEE. CDR3 region: CASSRDNVLNEQFF. The CDR3 DNA is TGTGCCAGCAGCCGTGACAACGTGTTAAATGAGCAGTTCTTC.

This clone was seen more than once but under ten times. The chain carries TRBV13 and TRBJ1-6; weak D call: TRBD1 (5 bases). V gave up 5 bases and J gave up 9 bases, with 14 bases separating them. Germline loops: CDR1 PRHDT, CDR2 FYEKMQ (reference sequence). The length of the CDR3 is 14 residues. CDR3 coding DNA: TGTGCCAGCAGCCCCCCGGGGGTGGGTTCACCCCTCCACTTT. It codes for CASSPPGVGSPLHF.